One and the same sample provided the 28 T cell receptor beta chains below, sequenced in a study of CD8 T cells in Susac syndrome. The authors reverse transcribed roughly 0.5 to 1 ug RNA with random hexamers. Via MiXCR, TCRdb re-called the immunoSEQ multiplex PCR reads, giving one row per CDR3 protein. The repertoire consists of some 99,000 distinct CDR3 sequences, with 85% to 95% occurring once and the leading ten covering 0.3%. The sequencing sample was made of CD4+ T cells from PBMCs. These TCRs come from a human donor with Susac syndrome.

The genes are TRBV12-3 or TRBV12-4 and TRBJ1-2; perhaps TRBD1 as D (6 bases). The V end lost 8 bases, the J end lost 3 bases, and 13 bases lay between the germline ends. The CDR3 has 13 amino acids. As DNA, the CDR3 is TGTGCCAGCGGGTTCAGACAGGACTATGGCTACACCTTC. This encodes CASGFRQDYGYTF.

The V call is TRBV30, the J call TRBJ2-1, with D possibly matching TRBD1 (6 bases). V shed 2 bases and J shed 5 bases, with 13 bases lying between them. CDR1 is GTSNPN and CDR2 is SVGIG in the germline V gene (reference sequence). The CDR3 sequence is 14 residues long. CDR3 DNA: TGTGCCTGGAGTCTGGGACATAGGAACAATGAGCAGTTCTTC. This gives the protein CAWSLGHRNNEQFF. Complete variable domain (other parts from reference TRBV30 and TRBJ2-1): SQTIHQWPATLVQPVGSPLSLECTVEGTSNPNLYWYRQAAGRGLQLLFYSVGIGQISSEVPQNLSASRPQDRQFILSSKKLLLSDSGFYLCAWSLGHRNNEQFFGPGTRLTVL.

This clonotype was counted a single time. This sequence joins TRBV27 and TRBJ2-7; no firm D call. Germline CDR1 reads MNHEY; CDR2 reads SMNVEV (reference sequence). The V and J ends lost 3 bases and 2 bases respectively, with 11 bases between them. The CDR3 contains 14 residues. The CDR3 sequence: CASSFTGLAYEQYF. The CDR3 DNA sequence: TGTGCCAGCAGTTTCACTGGGCTAGCCTACGAGCAGTACTTC.

CDR3 sequence: CASSPYGLANEQFF. The CDR3 nucleotides are TGTGCCAGCAGTCCCTATGGGCTAGCCAATGAGCAGTTCTTC. The J gene is TRBJ2-1, the V gene TRBV12-3 or TRBV12-4, with a tentative D call TRBD2 (5 bases). V was trimmed by 5 bases and J by 6 bases, leaving 14 bases between them. There are 14 residues in the CDR3.

The rearrangement uses TRBV19 and TRBJ2-1; 11 bases align to TRBD2. V shed 7 bases, J shed 10 bases, and the junction held 12 bases outside the gene matches. This CDR3 has 15 amino acids. Germline CDR1 reads LNHDA; CDR2 reads SQIVND (reference sequence). For the CDR3, the DNA is TGTGCCAGTACCAGGACTAGCGGGTTCCTCGGGGAGCAGTTCTTC. It is translated as CASTRTSGFLGEQFF.

The chain combines TRBV2 with TRBJ2-4; D is uncertain. Germline V CDR1 and CDR2: SNHLY, FYNNEI. CDR3 size: 17 residues. Trimming took off 7 bases at V and 0 bases at J, with 19 bases between the two ends. CDR3 DNA: TGTGCCAGCACCGGTGGGGATCCGATTCTAGCCAAAAACATTCAGTACTTC. Translating gives CASTGGDPILAKNIQYF.

This chain joins TRBV12-3 or TRBV12-4 and TRBJ2-3; unclear D gene. Trimming shortened V by 6 bases and J by 5 bases, and 18 bases separated the two germline ends. This CDR3 contains 15 residues. The CDR3, as DNA: TGTGCCAGCAGGAGCCGAAAGGGTTCAGGAGATACGCAGTATTTT. Translated, it gives CASRSRKGSGDTQYF.

This chain joins TRBV28 and TRBJ2-3; 15 positions agree with TRBD2. With V trimmed by 5 bases and J by 3 bases, 0 bases remained unmatched. This CDR3 has 15 amino acids. From germline, CDR1 is MDHEN and CDR2 SYDVKM. The CDR3 DNA sequence: TGTGCCAGCAGTGGACTAGCGGGGGGGACAGATACGCAGTATTTT. This sequence encodes CASSGLAGGTDTQYF.

The chain combines TRBV2 with TRBJ2-5; D possibly corresponds to TRBD2 (6 bases). Trimming removed 2 bases from V and 7 bases from J, with 11 bases in between. The germline CDR1 and CDR2 sequences are SNHLY and FYNNEI. The CDR3 contains 13 residues. The CDR3, as DNA: TGTGCCAGCAGTGAAACGACTAGAGGGACCCAGTACTTC. This codes for CASSETTRGTQYF.

The CDR3 loop is CAVGQESYEQYF. The CDR3 bases are TGTGCCGTCGGACAGGAATCCTACGAGCAGTACTTC. The chain employs TRBV30 and TRBJ2-7; TRBD1 agrees at 7 bases. The V gene end was trimmed by 8 bases and the J gene end by 1 base; junction bases not matched to a gene: 5. This CDR3 spans 12 amino acids. Per germline, CDR1 GTSNPN and CDR2 SVGIG (reference sequence).

This clonotype was counted once. The rearrangement links TRBV28 to TRBJ2-1; 14 bases align to TRBD2. The CDR3 covers 17 residues. V dropped 2 bases and J dropped 10; count of bases not matched to a gene: 10. Germline V CDR1 and CDR2: MDHEN, SYDVKM. The CDR3 DNA sequence: TGTGCCAGCAGTTTAGTGGTGGGACTAGCGGGGGAGGAGGAGCAGTTCTTC. This translates into CASSLVVGLAGEEEQFF.

This sequence joins TRBV2 and TRBJ2-2; no reliable D call. From germline, CDR1 is SNHLY and CDR2 FYNNEI. The CDR3 consists of 14 residues. Trimming shortened V by 2 bases and J by 7 bases, and 11 bases separated the two germline ends. DNA of the CDR3: TGTGCCAGCAGTGAAACCCCTAGGATCGGGGAGCTGTTTTTT. Amino acid sequence: CASSETPRIGELFF.

This chain joins TRBV20-1 and TRBJ1-2; TRBD1 matches at 11 bases. With 2 bases clipped from V and 2 bases from J, the junction kept 1 base outside the gene matches. The CDR3 length is 14 residues. CDR1 and CDR2 (germline): DFQATT, SNEGSKA (reference sequence). The CDR3 bases are TGCAGTGCTAGATGGGACAGGGGGAACTATGGCTACACCTTC. Its protein is CSARWDRGNYGYTF.

This clonotype appeared a single time. This sequence joins TRBV20-1 and TRBJ2-1, with 9 bases lining up with TRBD1. The CDR3 loop spans 10 amino acids. Trimming removed 4 bases from V and 12 bases from J; junction bases left unmatched: 1. Germline loops: CDR1 DFQATT, CDR2 SNEGSKA (reference sequence). DNA for the CDR3: TGCAGTGCTACGGACAGGGGGCAGTTCTTC. It is translated as CSATDRGQFF.

The genes are TRBV27 and TRBJ2-4; D gene uncertain. This CDR3 spans 17 amino acids. From germline, CDR1 is MNHEY and CDR2 SMNVEV (reference sequence). V was pared by 7 bases and J by 0 bases, with 19 bases between. The CDR3 DNA follows: TGTGCCAGCAAGACTTTTAATTCTGGCCTAGCCAAAAACATTCAGTACTTC. Translated: CASKTFNSGLAKNIQYF.

The V and J genes are TRBV29-1 and TRBJ1-2; D is ambiguous. CDR1 is SQVTM, CDR2 ANQGSEA, per germline. This CDR3 is 10 amino acids long. V lost 7 bases and J lost 9, with 12 bases in between. The DNA for the CDR3 is TGCAGCGCCCTGGACGGAAGCTACACCTTC. Translating it yields CSALDGSYTF.

The chain joins TRBV7-3 to TRBJ2-5; 11 bases are shared with TRBD2. The CDR3 consists of 14 residues. Germline CDR1 is SGHTA and CDR2 is FQGTGA. The J segment lost 4 bases and the V segment lost 3 bases, leaving 1 base of the junction unmatched. The CDR3 DNA follows: TGTGCCAGCAGCTTCGGGACTAGCGGAGAGACCCAGTACTTC. This sequence encodes CASSFGTSGETQYF. The full variable domain, completed using reference TRBV7-3 and TRBJ2-5, is GAGVSQTPSNKVTEKGKYVELRCDPISGHTALYWYRQSLGQGPEFLIYFQGTGAADDSGLPNDRFFAVRPEGSVSTLKIQRTERGDSAVYLCASSFGTSGETQYFGPGTRLLVL.

The chain joins TRBV27 to TRBJ2-7; 7 bases map to TRBD1. The CDR3 sequence is 13 residues long. J was trimmed by 3 bases and V by 9 bases; bases with no gene match: 8. CDR1 is MNHEY and CDR2 is SMNVEV in the germline V gene (reference sequence). This chain's CDR3 is CASNRGMGYEQYF. For the CDR3, the DNA is TGTGCCAGTAACAGGGGCATGGGCTACGAGCAGTACTTC.

The chain uses TRBV5-6 and TRBJ2-1; 10 bases line up with TRBD1. There are 16 residues in the CDR3. V shed 4 bases and J 5 bases; nucleotides not matched to a gene: 9. Germline CDR1 is SGHDT and CDR2 is YYEEEE. The chain's CDR3 is CASSLNGQGVDNEQFF. As DNA, the CDR3 is TGTGCCAGCAGCCTTAACGGACAGGGGGTCGACAATGAGCAGTTCTTC.

J is TRBJ2-1 and V is TRBV7-2; TRBD2 might be the D (5 bases). Germline V gene lookup returns CDR1 SGHTA and CDR2 FQGNSA. Trimming shortened V by 1 base and J by 7 bases, and 14 bases separated the two germline ends. The CDR3 sequence is 15 residues long. The DNA of the CDR3 is TGTGCCAGCAGCTTAGGGACTTCCCGATTGAATGAGCAGTTCTTC. It is translated as CASSLGTSRLNEQFF.

The V and J genes are TRBV20-1 and TRBJ2-3; the D is unclear. The CDR3 covers 11 residues. Germline V lookup: CDR1 DFQATT, CDR2 SNEGSKA (reference sequence). V was trimmed by 5 bases and J by 3 bases, leaving 6 bases between them. The CDR3 spells CSAARTDTQYF. The CDR3 DNA reads as TGCAGTGCTGCTAGAACAGATACGCAGTATTTT.

The V gene is TRBV12-3 or TRBV12-4, the J gene TRBJ2-5; TRBD2 might be the D (6 bases). Trimming cost V 3 bases and J 4 bases, with 9 bases left between them. This CDR3 is built from 13 residues. The DNA for the CDR3 is TGTGCCAGCAGTTTGGCTAGCGTAGAGACCCAGTACTTC. Encoded protein: CASSLASVETQYF.

This clonotype was picked up one time. The CDR3 sequence: CASSFNPLEAFF. The DNA of the CDR3 is TGTGCCAGCAGTTTCAACCCCCTAGAAGCTTTCTTT. The chain has TRBV12-3 or TRBV12-4 and TRBJ1-1; D not resolved. The V gene lost 3 bases and the J gene lost 8 bases, with 10 bases spanning the gap. The CDR3 is 12 residues long.

This chain links TRBV28 with TRBJ2-7; a possible D gene is TRBD2 (6 bases). From germline, CDR1 is MDHEN and CDR2 SYDVKM. This CDR3 is 13 amino acids long. V was cut by 7 bases and J by 4 bases, with 14 bases left in between. The CDR3 loop reads CASMVEGTYEQYF. The CDR3 DNA is TGTGCCAGCATGGTGGAGGGCACGTACGAGCAGTACTTC.

The chain combines TRBV6-1 with TRBJ1-1; D is perhaps TRBD1 (5 bases). This CDR3 spans 14 amino acids. V was trimmed by 7 bases and J by 0 bases, leaving 12 bases between them. Germline CDR1 MNHNS, CDR2 SASEGT. The CDR3 DNA follows: TGTGCCAGCAATATTGGGGGTTTGAACACTGAAGCTTTCTTT. Encoded protein: CASNIGGLNTEAFF.

V is TRBV28 and J is TRBJ2-5, with a tentative D call TRBD1 (6 bases). Germline lookup yields CDR1 MDHEN and CDR2 SYDVKM. Trimming took off 7 bases at V and 3 bases at J, with 12 bases between the two ends. The CDR3 contains 13 residues. The CDR3 bases are TGTGCCAGCAATCCTGGGACAAAAGAGACCCAGTACTTC. This sequence encodes CASNPGTKETQYF.

The chain has TRBV15 and TRBJ2-7, with 7 bases identical to TRBD1. Trimming took 6 bases from V and 0 from J; bases not matched to a gene: 8. CDR3 length: 15 amino acids. Per germline, CDR1 LNHNV and CDR2 YYDKDF (reference sequence). CDR3 DNA: TGTGCCACCAGTTCGACAGGGCCAAGCTCCTACGAGCAGTACTTC. The encoded protein is CATSSTGPSSYEQYF.

The rearrangement links TRBV9 to TRBJ1-1, with a possible D match to TRBD1 (5 bases). The ends were cut back, 4 bases at V and 1 base at J, with 11 bases in the middle. Germline assignment: CDR1 SGDLS and CDR2 YYNGEE. This CDR3 contains 14 residues. CDR3 bases: TGTGCCAGCAGCCGGGGGGGTCGGAACACTGAAGCTTTCTTT. Translated, it gives CASSRGGRNTEAFF.